The clone carrying this T cell receptor (beta chain) has a handful of counts. V dropped 1 base and J dropped 0 bases, with 14 bases sitting between them. The CDR3 is 18 amino acids. From germline, CDR1 is KGHDR and CDR2 SFDVKD. The repertoire was sequenced with immunoSEQ multiplex PCR; TCRdb's copy has only in-frame clones and lacks some. The table shows under 250,000 clones, with approximately 83% occurring only once. This record belongs to a study of blood T cell repertoires in COVID-19. About the study: Spain, Italy and the United States supplied samples that represented acute and convalescent COVID-19.

This TCR derives from a woman in her 50s who had been exposed to COVID-19. Sequencing input: PBMCs or T cells enriched from blood (not recorded which). The rearrangement links TRBV24-1 to TRBJ1-4, with D hard to call. CDR3 nucleotide sequence: TGTGCCACCAGTGATTTATCCCCGGGGTATGCAACTAATGAAAAACTGTTTTTT. Amino acid sequence: CATSDLSPGYATNEKLFF.